This TCR beta chain was sequenced for a study of beta chain features in type 1 diabetes. Sorting based on CD45RO/CCR7/CD25/CD127/CD95/CD27 separated CD4+ naive, central memory, regulatory and stem cell-like memory cells. This CDR3 is built from 13 residues. Germline-derived CDR1 and CDR2 are SQVTM and ANQGSEA. Unmatched junction bases numbered 3, after V lost 4 bases and J lost 2 bases. Expressed TCRB transcripts were sequenced because the entire RNA isolate underwent reverse transcription. Profiled with immunoSEQ multiplex PCR; TCRdb holds only in-frame clones, not every one. The sample contains hundreds of thousands of clones, roughly 11% of which appear only once. Study results and caveats: Significant though moderate, a shortening of TCRB CDR3s appeared in all four CD4+ subsets of Type 1 diabetes patients. Any HLA-type effect on TCRB rearrangement remained unresolved here.

As to this clone: Its target is unknown.

Specimen: naive CD4+ T cells from blood. This chain connects TRBV29-1 to TRBJ2-7; 9 positions match TRBD2. The origin of this receptor is a man aged 25 to 40 with type 1 diabetes. CDR3 protein: CSVVGGGAYEQYF. In DNA, the CDR3 is TGCAGCGTTGTGGGCGGGGGGGCCTACGAGCAGTACTTC.